This is a list of T cell receptor beta chains from one sample in a study of blood T cell repertoires in COVID-19. Assay used: immunoSEQ multiplex PCR; TCRdb lists only in-frame clones, some missing. Here the sample spans roughly 160,000 clones, about 85% being singletons. The sample was peripheral blood. These receptors all stem from a man older than 75 with COVID-19, enrolled during active disease. Each CDR3 is given with its conserved first and last residue. D genes are given only for firm matches. Not every row has a clone size; where given, it reads once, few, many or a size class.

D gene: -; V gene: TRBV10-3; clone size: few; J gene: TRBJ1-1; CDR3 protein: CAISDLGGMDTEAFF; CDR3 DNA: TGTGCCATCAGTGATTTGGGCGGGATGGACACTGAAGCTTTCTTT
D gene: TRBD2; V gene: TRBV5-1; clone size: -; J gene: TRBJ2-1; CDR3 protein: CASSRLGGAGNEQFF; CDR3 DNA: TGCGCCAGCAGCAGGCTCGGGGGGGCCGGGAATGAGCAGTTCTTC
D gene: TRBD1; V gene: TRBV11-2; clone size: -; J gene: TRBJ1-5; CDR3 protein: CASSSGTGWNQPQHF; CDR3 DNA: TGTGCCAGCAGCTCCGGGACAGGGTGGAATCAGCCCCAGCATTTT
D gene: TRBD1; V gene: TRBV2; clone size: -; J gene: TRBJ1-5; CDR3 protein: CASSTLRDRYSNQPQHF; CDR3 DNA: TGTGCCAGCAGTACACTCCGGGACAGATATAGCAATCAGCCCCAGCATTTT
D gene: -; V gene: TRBV18; clone size: -; J gene: TRBJ1-6; CDR3 protein: CASSPSGLDSPLHF; CDR3 DNA: TGTGCCAGCTCCCCGTCGGGGTTGGATTCACCCCTCCACTTT
D gene: TRBD1; V gene: TRBV19; clone size: -; J gene: TRBJ1-1; CDR3 protein: CASNSPPGTGVTEAFF; CDR3 DNA: TGTGCCAGTAACTCACCGCCCGGGACAGGGGTAACTGAAGCTTTCTTT
D gene: -; V gene: TRBV15; clone size: -; J gene: TRBJ1-4; CDR3 protein: CATSRDGGTNEKLFF; CDR3 DNA: TGTGCCACCAGCAGAGATGGGGGGACTAATGAAAAACTGTTTTTT
D gene: TRBD1; V gene: TRBV19; clone size: -; J gene: TRBJ1-4; CDR3 protein: CASSVLPGQGATNEKLFF; CDR3 DNA: TGTGCCAGTAGTGTACTGCCGGGACAGGGGGCAACTAATGAAAAACTGTTTTTT
D gene: TRBD2; V gene: TRBV7-3; clone size: -; J gene: TRBJ2-1; CDR3 protein: CASSLNAGGRINEQFF; CDR3 DNA: TGTGCCAGCAGCTTAAACGCGGGGGGTAGGATCAATGAGCAGTTCTTC
D gene: TRBD2; V gene: TRBV2; clone size: -; J gene: TRBJ2-7; CDR3 protein: CASRIGGYEQYF; CDR3 DNA: TGTGCCAGCAGGATCGGGGGGTACGAGCAGTACTTC
D gene: -; V gene: TRBV23-1; clone size: few; J gene: TRBJ1-6; CDR3 protein: CASSQSIRKGVGNSPLHF; CDR3 DNA: TGCGCCAGCAGTCAATCAATAAGGAAAGGGGTAGGGAATTCACCCCTCCACTTT
D gene: -; V gene: TRBV4-1; clone size: -; J gene: TRBJ1-2; CDR3 protein: CASSQEGGDVIGYTF; CDR3 DNA: TGCGCCAGCAGCCAAGAGGGCGGGGATGTAATCGGCTACACCTTC
D gene: -; V gene: TRBV19; clone size: -; J gene: TRBJ2-4; CDR3 protein: CASSSRDIQYF; CDR3 DNA: TGTGCCAGTAGTTCCAGGGACATTCAGTACTTC
D gene: TRBD1; V gene: TRBV10-3; clone size: once; J gene: TRBJ2-1; CDR3 protein: CATLMDRGREQFF; CDR3 DNA: TGTGCCACTCTAATGGACAGGGGCCGCGAGCAGTTCTTC
D gene: TRBD1; V gene: TRBV4-2; clone size: -; J gene: TRBJ1-5; CDR3 protein: CASSQQQGELQPQHF; CDR3 DNA: TGTGCCAGCAGCCAACAGCAGGGGGAGTTGCAGCCCCAGCATTTT
D gene: TRBD2; V gene: TRBV2; clone size: -; J gene: TRBJ2-7; CDR3 protein: CARNHLAGDEQYF; CDR3 DNA: TGTGCCAGGAATCACTTGGCGGGGGACGAGCAGTACTTC
D gene: TRBD1; V gene: TRBV7-8; clone size: -; J gene: TRBJ1-1; CDR3 protein: CASSPQGGRAAFF; CDR3 DNA: TGTGCCAGCAGCCCACAGGGGGGCAGGGCGGCTTTCTTT
D gene: TRBD1; V gene: TRBV25-1; clone size: -; J gene: TRBJ1-1; CDR3 protein: CASSEYDTGALAFF; CDR3 DNA: TGTGCCAGCAGTGAATACGATACAGGGGCACTGGCTTTCTTT
D gene: -; V gene: TRBV19; clone size: -; J gene: TRBJ2-2; CDR3 protein: CASSSGLLTGELFF; CDR3 DNA: TGTGCCAGTAGTAGTGGGCTGCTGACCGGGGAGCTGTTTTTT
D gene: -; V gene: TRBV9; clone size: -; J gene: TRBJ1-6; CDR3 protein: CASSLTANDNSPLHF; CDR3 DNA: TGTGCCAGCAGCCTGACAGCAAACGATAATTCACCCCTCCACTTT
D gene: -; V gene: TRBV9; clone size: -; J gene: TRBJ1-1; CDR3 protein: CASSRGRGNTEAFF; CDR3 DNA: TGTGCCAGCAGCCGGGGGAGGGGGAACACTGAAGCTTTCTTT
D gene: -; V gene: TRBV3-1/TRBV3-2; clone size: -; J gene: TRBJ1-1; CDR3 protein: CASSVRGNTEAFF; CDR3 DNA: TGTGCCAGCAGTGTAAGGGGGAACACTGAAGCTTTCTTT
D gene: TRBD1; V gene: TRBV2; clone size: -; J gene: TRBJ1-5; CDR3 protein: CASSGEGGEQPQHF; CDR3 DNA: TGTGCCAGCAGCGGGGAAGGGGGCGAACAGCCCCAGCATTTT
D gene: -; V gene: TRBV7-2; clone size: once; J gene: TRBJ1-6; CDR3 protein: CASSFLSALHF; CDR3 DNA: TGTGCCAGCAGCTTCCTCTCGGCCCTCCACTTT
D gene: -; V gene: TRBV7-8; clone size: -; J gene: TRBJ1-5; CDR3 protein: CASSSTGSQNQPQHF; CDR3 DNA: TGTGCCAGCAGCTCAACCGGGTCCCAAAATCAGCCCCAGCATTTT
D gene: -; V gene: TRBV19; clone size: -; J gene: TRBJ1-4; CDR3 protein: CASSPPGALNEKLFF; CDR3 DNA: TGTGCCAGTAGCCCCCCGGGAGCTCTCAATGAAAAACTGTTTTTT
D gene: -; V gene: TRBV2; clone size: -; J gene: TRBJ1-2; CDR3 protein: CASSEGGYYGYTF; CDR3 DNA: TGTGCCAGCAGTGAAGGAGGGTACTATGGCTACACCTTC
D gene: -; V gene: TRBV3-1/TRBV3-2; clone size: -; J gene: TRBJ2-5; CDR3 protein: CASSPRRERQETQYF; CDR3 DNA: TGTGCCAGCAGCCCGCGCCGGGAACGCCAAGAGACCCAGTACTTC
D gene: TRBD1; V gene: TRBV7-9; clone size: -; J gene: TRBJ1-1; CDR3 protein: CASSFRQGSTEAFF; CDR3 DNA: TGTGCCAGCAGCTTCCGACAGGGGAGCACTGAAGCTTTCTTT
D gene: -; V gene: TRBV11-2; clone size: -; J gene: TRBJ2-5; CDR3 protein: CASSRIEQTQYF; CDR3 DNA: TGTGCCAGCAGCCGCATAGAGCAGACCCAGTACTTC
D gene: -; V gene: TRBV4-2; clone size: -; J gene: TRBJ2-7; CDR3 protein: CASSQDDGTYEQYF; CDR3 DNA: TGTGCCAGCAGCCAAGATGACGGGACCTACGAGCAGTACTTC
D gene: -; V gene: TRBV5-6; clone size: -; J gene: TRBJ1-2; CDR3 protein: CASTPGGDFYGYTF; CDR3 DNA: TGTGCCAGCACCCCCGGCGGGGACTTTTATGGCTACACCTTC
D gene: -; V gene: TRBV7-4; clone size: -; J gene: TRBJ1-5; CDR3 protein: CASSTLGGGGNQPQHF; CDR3 DNA: TGTGCCAGCAGCACCCTTGGGGGGGGAGGTAATCAGCCCCAGCATTTT
D gene: -; V gene: TRBV6-1; clone size: -; J gene: TRBJ1-2; CDR3 protein: CASSEAGASGYTF; CDR3 DNA: TGTGCCAGCAGTGAAGCGGGGGCGAGTGGCTACACCTTC
D gene: TRBD1; V gene: TRBV6-1; clone size: few; J gene: TRBJ1-2; CDR3 protein: CASSEAIGQGPGYTF; CDR3 DNA: TGTGCCAGCAGTGAAGCGATCGGACAGGGTCCTGGCTACACCTTC
D gene: -; V gene: TRBV20-1; clone size: -; J gene: TRBJ1-2; CDR3 protein: CSASSGLGYTF; CDR3 DNA: TGCAGTGCTAGTTCAGGGTTGGGCTACACCTTC
D gene: TRBD2; V gene: TRBV4-1; clone size: -; J gene: TRBJ2-4; CDR3 protein: CASSQLGLPSLQYF; CDR3 DNA: TGCGCCAGCAGCCAACTGGGACTACCTTCCCTTCAGTACTTC
D gene: TRBD1; V gene: TRBV9; clone size: -; J gene: TRBJ1-1; CDR3 protein: CASSADRANTEAFF; CDR3 DNA: TGTGCCAGCAGCGCGGACAGGGCCAACACTGAAGCTTTCTTT
D gene: -; V gene: TRBV25-1; clone size: -; J gene: TRBJ1-1; CDR3 protein: CASSALGGGNTEAFF; CDR3 DNA: TGTGCCAGCAGTGCCCTGGGGGGAGGGAACACTGAAGCTTTCTTT
D gene: TRBD1; V gene: TRBV9; clone size: -; J gene: TRBJ2-5; CDR3 protein: CASSALGTGGSRGTQYF; CDR3 DNA: TGTGCCAGCAGCGCTTTAGGGACAGGGGGATCAAGGGGGACCCAGTACTTC
D gene: TRBD1; V gene: TRBV19; clone size: -; J gene: TRBJ2-2; CDR3 protein: CACRTGSFTGELFF; CDR3 DNA: TGTGCCTGCCGGACAGGGTCCTTCACCGGGGAGCTGTTTTTT
D gene: TRBD1; V gene: TRBV4-2; clone size: -; J gene: TRBJ2-3; CDR3 protein: CASSQERSGTGVSDTQYF; CDR3 DNA: TGTGCCAGCAGCCAAGAAAGATCCGGGACAGGGGTATCAGATACGCAGTATTTT
D gene: -; V gene: TRBV27; clone size: -; J gene: TRBJ2-5; CDR3 protein: CASSPSRGGTQYF; CDR3 DNA: TGTGCCAGCAGCCCTTCGAGGGGAGGGACCCAGTACTTC
D gene: -; V gene: TRBV3-1/TRBV3-2; clone size: -; J gene: TRBJ2-7; CDR3 protein: CASSPRLGPYEQYF; CDR3 DNA: TGTGCCAGCAGCCCCCGGCTGGGCCCGTACGAGCAGTACTTC
D gene: TRBD1; V gene: TRBV7-9; clone size: -; J gene: TRBJ1-3; CDR3 protein: CASSEPADRGWSGNTIYF; CDR3 DNA: TGTGCCAGCAGCGAACCGGCGGACAGGGGTTGGTCTGGAAACACCATATATTTT